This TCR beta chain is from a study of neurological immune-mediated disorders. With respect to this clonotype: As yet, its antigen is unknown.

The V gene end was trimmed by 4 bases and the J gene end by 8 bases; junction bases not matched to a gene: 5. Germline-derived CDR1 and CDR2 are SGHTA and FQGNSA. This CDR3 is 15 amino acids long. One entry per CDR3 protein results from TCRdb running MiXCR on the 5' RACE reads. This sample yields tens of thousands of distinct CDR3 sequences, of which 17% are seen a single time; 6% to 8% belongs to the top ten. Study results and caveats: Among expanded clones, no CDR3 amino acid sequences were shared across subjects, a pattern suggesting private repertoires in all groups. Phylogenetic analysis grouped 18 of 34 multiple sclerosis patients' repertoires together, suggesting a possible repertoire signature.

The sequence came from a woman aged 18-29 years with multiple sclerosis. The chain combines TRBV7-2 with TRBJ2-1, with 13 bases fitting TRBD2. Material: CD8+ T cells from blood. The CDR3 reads CASSSGTSGTHEQFF. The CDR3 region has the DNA TGTGCCAGCAGCTCCGGGACTAGCGGGACTCATGAGCAGTTCTTC.